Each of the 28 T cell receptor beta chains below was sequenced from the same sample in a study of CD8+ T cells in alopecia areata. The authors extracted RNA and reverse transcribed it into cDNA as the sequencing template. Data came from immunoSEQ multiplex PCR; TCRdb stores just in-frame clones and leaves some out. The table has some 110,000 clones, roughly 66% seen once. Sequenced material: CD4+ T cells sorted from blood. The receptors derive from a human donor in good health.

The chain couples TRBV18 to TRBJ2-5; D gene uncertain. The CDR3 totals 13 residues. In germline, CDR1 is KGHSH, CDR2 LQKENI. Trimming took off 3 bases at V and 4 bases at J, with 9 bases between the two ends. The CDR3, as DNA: TGTGCCAGCTCACCGGATCTAAGAGAGACCCAGTACTTC. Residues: CASSPDLRETQYF.

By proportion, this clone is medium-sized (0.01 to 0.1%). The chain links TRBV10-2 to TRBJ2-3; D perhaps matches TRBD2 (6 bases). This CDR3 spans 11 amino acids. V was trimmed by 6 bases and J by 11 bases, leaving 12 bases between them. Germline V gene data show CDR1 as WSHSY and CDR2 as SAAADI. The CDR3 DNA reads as TGCGCCAGCAGAGCGATAGCGGAGCAGTATTTT. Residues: CASRAIAEQYF.

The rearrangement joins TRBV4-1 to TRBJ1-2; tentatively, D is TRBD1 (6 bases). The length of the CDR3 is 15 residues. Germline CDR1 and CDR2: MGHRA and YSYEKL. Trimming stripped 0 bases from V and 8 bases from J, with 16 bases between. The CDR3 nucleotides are TGCGCCAGCAGCCAAGATCGGCAGGGGCTGGGGGGCTACACCTTC. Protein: CASSQDRQGLGGYTF.

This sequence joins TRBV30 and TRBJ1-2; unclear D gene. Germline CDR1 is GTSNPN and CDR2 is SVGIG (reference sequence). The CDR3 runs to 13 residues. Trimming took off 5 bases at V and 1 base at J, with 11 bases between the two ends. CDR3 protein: CAWQLQFNYGYTF. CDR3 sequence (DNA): TGTGCCTGGCAGCTCCAGTTTAACTATGGCTACACCTTC.

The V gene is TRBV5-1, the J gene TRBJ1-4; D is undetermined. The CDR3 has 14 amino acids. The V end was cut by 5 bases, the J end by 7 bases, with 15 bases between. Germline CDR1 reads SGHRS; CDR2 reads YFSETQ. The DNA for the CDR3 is TGCGCCAGCAGTTCCGGGCCCATGGGTGAAAAACTGTTTTTT. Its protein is CASSSGPMGEKLFF.

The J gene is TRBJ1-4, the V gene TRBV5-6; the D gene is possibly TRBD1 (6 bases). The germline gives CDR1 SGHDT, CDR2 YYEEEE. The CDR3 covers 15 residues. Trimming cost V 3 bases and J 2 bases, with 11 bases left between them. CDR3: CASSSYRETNEKLFF. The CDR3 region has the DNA TGTGCCAGCAGCTCTTACAGGGAGACTAATGAAAAACTGTTTTTT.

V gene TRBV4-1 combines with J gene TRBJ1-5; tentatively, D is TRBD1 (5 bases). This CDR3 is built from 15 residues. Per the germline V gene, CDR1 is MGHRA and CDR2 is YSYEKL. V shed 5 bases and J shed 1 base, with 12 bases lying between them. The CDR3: CASSTQGLSNQPQHF. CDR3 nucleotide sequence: TGCGCCAGCAGCACTCAGGGTCTCAGCAATCAGCCCCAGCATTTT.

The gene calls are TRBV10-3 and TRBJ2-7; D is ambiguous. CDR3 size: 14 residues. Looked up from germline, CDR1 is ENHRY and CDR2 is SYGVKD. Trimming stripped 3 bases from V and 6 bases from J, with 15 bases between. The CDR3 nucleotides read TGTGCCATCAGTGATATGGTGGCCACTTCCGAGCAGTACTTC. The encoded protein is CAISDMVATSEQYF.

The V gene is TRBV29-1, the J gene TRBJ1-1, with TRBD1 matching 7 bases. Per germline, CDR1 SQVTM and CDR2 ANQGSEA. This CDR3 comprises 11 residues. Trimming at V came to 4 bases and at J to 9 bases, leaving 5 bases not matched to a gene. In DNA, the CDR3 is TGCAGCGTTGCCGGGACAGCGAAAGCTTTCTTT. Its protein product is CSVAGTAKAFF. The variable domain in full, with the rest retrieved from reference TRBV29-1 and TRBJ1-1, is SAVISQKPSRDICQRGTSLTIQCQVDSQVTMMFWYRQQPGQSLTLIATANQGSEATYESGFVIDKFPISRPNLTFSTLTVSNMSPEDSSIYLCSVAGTAKAFFGQGTRLTVV.

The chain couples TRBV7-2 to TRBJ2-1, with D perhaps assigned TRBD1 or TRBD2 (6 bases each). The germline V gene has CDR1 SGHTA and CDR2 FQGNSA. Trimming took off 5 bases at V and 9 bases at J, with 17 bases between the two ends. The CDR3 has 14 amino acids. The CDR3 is CASSPTAEGGEQFF. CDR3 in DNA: TGTGCCAGCAGCCCAACAGCCGAGGGGGGTGAGCAGTTCTTC.

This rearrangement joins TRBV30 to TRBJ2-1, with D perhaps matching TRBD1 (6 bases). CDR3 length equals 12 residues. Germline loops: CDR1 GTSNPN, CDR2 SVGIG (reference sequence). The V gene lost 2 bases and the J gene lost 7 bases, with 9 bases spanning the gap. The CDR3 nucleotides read TGTGCCTGGAGTTCCAGGGGAAATGAGCAGTTCTTC. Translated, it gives CAWSSRGNEQFF.

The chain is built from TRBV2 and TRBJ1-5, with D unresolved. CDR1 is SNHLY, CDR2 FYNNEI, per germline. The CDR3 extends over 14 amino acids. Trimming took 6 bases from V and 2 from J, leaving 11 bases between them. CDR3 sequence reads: CASSQDGGNQPQHF. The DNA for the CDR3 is TGTGCCAGCAGCCAGGACGGGGGCAATCAGCCCCAGCATTTT.

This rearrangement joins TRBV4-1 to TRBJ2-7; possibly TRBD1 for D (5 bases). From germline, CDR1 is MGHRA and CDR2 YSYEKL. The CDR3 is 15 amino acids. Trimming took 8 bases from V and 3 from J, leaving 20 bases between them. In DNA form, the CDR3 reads TGCGCCAGCTCGGTGCGAACGACAGACCTCTACGAGCAGTACTTC. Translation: CASSVRTTDLYEQYF.

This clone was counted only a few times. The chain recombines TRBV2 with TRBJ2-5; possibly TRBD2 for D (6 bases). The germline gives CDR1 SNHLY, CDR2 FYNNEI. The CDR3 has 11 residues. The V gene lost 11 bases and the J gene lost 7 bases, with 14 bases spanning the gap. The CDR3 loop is CAGGAGATQYF. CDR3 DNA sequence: TGTGCCGGAGGGGCTGGGGCGACCCAGTACTTC.

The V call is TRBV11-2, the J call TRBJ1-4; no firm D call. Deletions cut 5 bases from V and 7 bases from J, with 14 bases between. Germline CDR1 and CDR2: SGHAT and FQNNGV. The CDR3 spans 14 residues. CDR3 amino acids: CASSREIISEKLFF. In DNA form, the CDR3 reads TGTGCCAGCAGCAGGGAGATAATAAGTGAAAAACTGTTTTTT.

Here the CDR3 reads CASSLAGRNTEAFF. CDR3 coding DNA: TGTGCCAGCAGCTTAGCCGGACGGAACACTGAAGCTTTCTTT. The genes are TRBV7-9 and TRBJ1-1; D is undetermined. V shed 0 bases and J shed 1 base, with 6 bases lying between them. The germline CDR1 and CDR2 sequences are SEHNR and FQNEAQ (reference sequence). The CDR3 sequence is 14 residues long.

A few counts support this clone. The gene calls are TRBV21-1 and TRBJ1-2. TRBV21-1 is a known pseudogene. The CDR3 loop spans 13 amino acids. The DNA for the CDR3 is TGTGCCAGCAGCAAAGAGCCACGCTGGGGCTACACCTTC. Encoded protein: CASSKEPRWGYTF.

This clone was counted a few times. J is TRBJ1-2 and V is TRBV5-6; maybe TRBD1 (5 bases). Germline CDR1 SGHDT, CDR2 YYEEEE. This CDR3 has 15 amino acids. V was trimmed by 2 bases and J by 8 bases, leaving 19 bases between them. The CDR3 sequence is CASSLDPPRGAGYTF. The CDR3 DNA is TGTGCCAGCAGCTTAGACCCCCCACGGGGCGCCGGCTACACCTTC.

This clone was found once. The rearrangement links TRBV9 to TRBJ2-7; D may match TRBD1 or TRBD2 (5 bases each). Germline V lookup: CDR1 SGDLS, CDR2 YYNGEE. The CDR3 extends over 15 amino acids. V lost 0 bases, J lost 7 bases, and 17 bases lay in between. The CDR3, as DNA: TGTGCCAGCAGCGTAGATTGGGGACCAACTACGGAGCAGTACTTC. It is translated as CASSVDWGPTTEQYF.

CDR3 coding DNA: TGCGCCAGCAGCCAAGATCGCAGGCCGACGGAAGCTTTCTTT. It encodes CASSQDRRPTEAFF. V usage is TRBV4-1 and J usage is TRBJ1-1; D not resolved. This CDR3 has 14 residues. The V and J ends lost 0 bases and 8 bases respectively, with 13 bases between them. Germline CDR1 reads MGHRA; CDR2 reads YSYEKL.

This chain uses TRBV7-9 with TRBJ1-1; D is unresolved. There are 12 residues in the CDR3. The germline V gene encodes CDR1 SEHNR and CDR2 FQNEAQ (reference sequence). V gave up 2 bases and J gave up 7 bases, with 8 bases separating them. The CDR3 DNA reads TGTGCCAGCAGCTTAAGGGAGATTGAAGCTTTCTTT. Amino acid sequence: CASSLREIEAFF.

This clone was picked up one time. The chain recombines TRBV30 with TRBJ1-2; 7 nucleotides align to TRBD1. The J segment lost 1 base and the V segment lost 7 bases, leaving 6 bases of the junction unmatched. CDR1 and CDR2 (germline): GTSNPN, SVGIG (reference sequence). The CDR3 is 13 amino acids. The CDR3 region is CASEGQINYGYTF. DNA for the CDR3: TGTGCCTCAGAGGGACAGATTAACTATGGCTACACCTTC.

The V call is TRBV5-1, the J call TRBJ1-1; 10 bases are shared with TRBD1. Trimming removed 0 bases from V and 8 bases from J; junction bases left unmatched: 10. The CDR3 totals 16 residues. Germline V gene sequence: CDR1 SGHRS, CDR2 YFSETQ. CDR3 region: CASSLGAGTGAQEAFF. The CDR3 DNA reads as TGCGCCAGCAGCTTGGGGGCCGGGACAGGGGCCCAAGAAGCTTTCTTT.

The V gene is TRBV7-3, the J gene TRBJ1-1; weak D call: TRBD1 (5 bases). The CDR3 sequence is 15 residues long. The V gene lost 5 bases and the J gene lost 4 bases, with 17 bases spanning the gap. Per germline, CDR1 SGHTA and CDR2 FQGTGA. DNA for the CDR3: TGTGCCAGCAGCGCCAGGACGGGGACGGGCACTGAAGCTTTCTTT. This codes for CASSARTGTGTEAFF.

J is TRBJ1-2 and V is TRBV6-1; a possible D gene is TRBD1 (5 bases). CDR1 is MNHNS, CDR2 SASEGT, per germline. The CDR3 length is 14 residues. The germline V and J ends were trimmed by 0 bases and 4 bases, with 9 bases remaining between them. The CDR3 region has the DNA TGTGCCAGCAGTGAAGCAGGGGCCGGCTATGGCTACACCTTC. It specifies CASSEAGAGYGYTF.

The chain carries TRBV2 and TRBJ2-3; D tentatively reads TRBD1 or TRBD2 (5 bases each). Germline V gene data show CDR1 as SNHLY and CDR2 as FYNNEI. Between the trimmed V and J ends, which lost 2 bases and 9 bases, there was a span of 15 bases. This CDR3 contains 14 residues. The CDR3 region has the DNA TGTGCCAGCAGTGAATCCGGGCCTGAGGGGACGCAGTATTTT. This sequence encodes CASSESGPEGTQYF.

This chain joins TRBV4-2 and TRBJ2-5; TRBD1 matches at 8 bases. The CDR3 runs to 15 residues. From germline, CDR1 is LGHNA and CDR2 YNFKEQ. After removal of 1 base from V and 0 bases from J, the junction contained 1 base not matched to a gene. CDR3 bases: TGTGCCAGCAGCCAAGGGACAGGGAACCAAGAGACCCAGTACTTC. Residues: CASSQGTGNQETQYF.

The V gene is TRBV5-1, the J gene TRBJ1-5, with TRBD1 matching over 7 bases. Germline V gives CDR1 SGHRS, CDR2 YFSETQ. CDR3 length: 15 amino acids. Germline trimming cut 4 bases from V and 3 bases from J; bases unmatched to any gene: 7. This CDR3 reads CASSAAGQLNQPQHF. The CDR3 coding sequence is TGCGCCAGCAGCGCGGCGGGACAGCTCAATCAGCCCCAGCATTTT.